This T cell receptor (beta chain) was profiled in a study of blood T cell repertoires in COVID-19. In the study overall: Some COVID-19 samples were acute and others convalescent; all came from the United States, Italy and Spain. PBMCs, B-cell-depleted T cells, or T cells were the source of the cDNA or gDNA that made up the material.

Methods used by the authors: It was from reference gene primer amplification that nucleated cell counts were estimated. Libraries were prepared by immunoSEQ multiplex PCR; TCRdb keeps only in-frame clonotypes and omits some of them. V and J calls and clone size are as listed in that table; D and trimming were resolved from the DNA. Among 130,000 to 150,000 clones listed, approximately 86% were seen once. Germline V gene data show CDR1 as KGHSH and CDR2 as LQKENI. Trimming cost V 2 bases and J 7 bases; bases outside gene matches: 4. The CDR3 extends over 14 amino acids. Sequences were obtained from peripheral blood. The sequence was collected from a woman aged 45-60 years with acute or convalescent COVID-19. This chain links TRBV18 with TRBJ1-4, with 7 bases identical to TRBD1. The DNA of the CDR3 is TGTGCCAGCTCACCAGAGGGGGCCTTTGAAAAACTGTTTTTT. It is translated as CASSPEGAFEKLFF.